These 25 T cell receptor beta chains originate from one sample sequenced in a study of siplizumab effects on memory and regulatory T cells. Clones were sequenced by immunoSEQ multiplex PCR, and TCRdb holds only the in-frame ones, with some missing. Among approximately 120,000 clones, about 94% were seen once, and the ten largest hold under 0.2%. Input material: non-Treg CD4+ T cells sorted from blood. The receptors shown here come from a human donor in good health.

The chain employs TRBV28 and TRBJ2-7; D not certain. Germline CDR1 MDHEN, CDR2 SYDVKM. V was pared by 7 bases and J by 0 bases, with 19 bases between. There are 16 residues in the CDR3. The CDR3 region is CASKATYGNSSYEQYF. The CDR3 DNA is TGTGCCAGCAAAGCCACGTATGGCAATAGCTCCTACGAGCAGTACTTC.

V is TRBV7-9 and J is TRBJ2-5, with a possible D match to TRBD2 (5 bases). With 1 base removed from V and 7 bases from J, the gap between germline ends came to 10 bases. CDR1 SEHNR and CDR2 FQNEAQ come from the germline V gene (reference sequence). The CDR3 covers 13 residues. CDR3 sequence reads: CASSLGIRGTQYF. The CDR3 nucleotides read TGTGCCAGCAGCTTAGGGATCCGGGGGACCCAGTACTTC.

Worth noting for this clone: One end of the junction does not line up with germline, which may come from a read error. V usage is TRBV4-2 and J usage is TRBJ2-5; TRBD2 matches 7 bases. CDR1 is LGHNA, CDR2 YNFKEQ, per germline. This CDR3 is 16 amino acids long. The chain's CDR3 is CASSPWGGSDQKTQYF. The CDR3 DNA follows: TGTGCCAGCAGCCCCTGGGGGGGGTCGGACCAAAAGACCCAGTACTTC.

This sequence joins TRBV25-1 and TRBJ2-5, with D perhaps matching TRBD1 or TRBD2 (5 bases each). The end of the DNA is better explained by TRBJ2-7, so the J call may be wrong. CDR3 length: 14 residues. Germline V gene sequence: CDR1 MGHDK, CDR2 SYGVNS. DNA of the CDR3: TGTGCCAGCAGTGAATTGGGACGGACATACGAGCAGTACTTC. It codes for CASSELGRTYEQYF.

The gene calls are TRBV28 and TRBJ1-3; D remains ambiguous. CDR3 length equals 12 residues. Between the trimmed V and J ends, which lost 5 bases and 4 bases, there was a span of 6 bases. CDR1 is MDHEN, CDR2 SYDVKM, per germline. The CDR3 DNA is TGTGCCAGCAGTACACAGGGAAACACCATATATTTT. Translated: CASSTQGNTIYF.

J is TRBJ1-1 and V is TRBV2, with D possibly TRBD1 on 6 matching bases. The CDR3 has 14 residues. CDR1 and CDR2 (germline): SNHLY, FYNNEI. Trimming pared 6 bases from V and 2 bases from J, leaving 13 bases between. CDR3 sequence: CASSIQGPNTEAFF. CDR3 coding DNA: TGTGCCAGCAGCATACAGGGTCCTAACACTGAAGCTTTCTTT. Drawing the rest from reference TRBV2 and TRBJ1-1, the complete variable domain is EPEVTQTPSHQVTQMGQEVILRCVPISNHLYFYWYRQILGQKVEFLVSFYNNEISEKSEIFDDQFSVERPDGSNFTLKIRSTKLEDSAMYFCASSIQGPNTEAFFGQGTRLTVV.

V gene TRBV28 combines with J gene TRBJ1-2; 9 nucleotides agree with TRBD1. This CDR3 region has 14 residues. The trim removed 6 bases at V and 7 bases at J, leaving 9 bases unmatched. The germline CDR1 and CDR2 sequences are MDHEN and SYDVKM. CDR3 residues: CASRDTGGGRGYTF. The CDR3 region has the DNA TGTGCCAGCAGAGATACAGGGGGCGGTCGTGGCTACACCTTC.

V usage is TRBV6-4 and J usage is TRBJ2-5; D is possibly TRBD2 (6 bases). The CDR3 runs 10 residues. In germline, CDR1 is MRHNA, CDR2 SNTAGT. Between the trimmed V and J ends, which lost 8 bases and 7 bases, there was a span of 8 bases. The CDR3: CASPGGTQYF. The CDR3 DNA is TGTGCCAGCCCCGGGGGGACCCAGTACTTC.

J is TRBJ1-4 and V is TRBV7-2, with D possibly being TRBD1 (5 bases). CDR3 length: 15 residues. Germline loops: CDR1 SGHTA, CDR2 FQGNSA. V was shortened by 5 bases and J by 5 bases, with 15 bases between the two germline ends. CDR3 protein: CASSRSGGGNEKLFF. Written as DNA, the CDR3 is TGTGCCAGCAGCCGGTCGGGGGGAGGAAATGAAAAACTGTTTTTT.

The rearrangement uses TRBV19 and TRBJ1-2, with a tentative D call TRBD1 (6 bases). Germline V gene data show CDR1 as LNHDA and CDR2 as SQIVND (reference sequence). Trimming shortened V by 10 bases and J by 5 bases, and 17 bases separated the two germline ends. The CDR3 consists of 13 residues. Written as DNA, the CDR3 is TGTGCCACACATGAGGGGGGAAGATATGGCTACACCTTC. Amino acids: CATHEGGRYGYTF. Complete variable domain (other parts from reference TRBV19 and TRBJ1-2): DGGITQSPKYLFRKEGQNVTLSCEQNLNHDAMYWYRQDPGQGLRLIYYSQIVNDFQKGDIAEGYSVSREKKESFPLTVTSAQKNPTAFYLCATHEGGRYGYTFGSGTRLTVV.

This clone came up a few times. This chain connects TRBV4-2 to TRBJ1-2, with D possibly being TRBD1 (6 bases). Germline V gene lookup returns CDR1 LGHNA and CDR2 YNFKEQ. V was cut by 4 bases and J by 4 bases, with 19 bases left in between. This CDR3 is 16 amino acids long. This CDR3 reads CASSREAQGSLYGYTF. The CDR3 DNA is TGTGCCAGCAGCCGAGAAGCCCAGGGGAGCCTCTATGGCTACACCTTC.

The chain is built from TRBV2 and TRBJ1-6; no definite D call. Trimming removed 11 bases from V and 7 bases from J, with 21 bases in between. Germline values: CDR1 SNHLY, CDR2 FYNNEI. The CDR3 has 15 amino acids. The CDR3 here is CAGAVDLLPNSPLHF. CDR3 DNA: TGTGCCGGAGCCGTTGATTTGCTCCCAAATTCACCCCTCCACTTT.

V and J are TRBV29-1 and TRBJ2-7; a weak D match, TRBD1 (5 bases). From germline, CDR1 is SQVTM and CDR2 ANQGSEA. This CDR3 region has 13 residues. With 4 bases removed from V and 3 bases from J, the gap between germline ends came to 13 bases. CDR3: CSVVEGARYEQYF. The CDR3 DNA reads as TGCAGCGTTGTGGAAGGGGCACGCTACGAGCAGTACTTC.

CDR3 protein: CASSYNGNYEQYF. CDR3 DNA: TGTGCCAGCAGTTACAACGGAAACTACGAGCAGTACTTC. The chain is built from TRBV6-5 and TRBJ2-7; D uncertain. CDR1 is MNHEY and CDR2 is SVGAGI in the germline V gene. The CDR3 length is 13 residues. V was pared by 2 bases and J by 3 bases, with 8 bases between.

The genes are TRBV6-5 and TRBJ1-2; 9 nucleotides match TRBD1. The germline V gene has CDR1 MNHEY and CDR2 SVGAGI. This CDR3 has 14 amino acids. V shed 6 bases, J shed 6 bases, and the junction held 8 bases outside the gene matches. CDR3 loop: CASSRQGGMDGYTF. The CDR3 DNA follows: TGTGCCAGCAGCCGACAGGGGGGAATGGATGGCTACACCTTC.

The rearrangement links TRBV2 to TRBJ2-5; D unclear. CDR1 is SNHLY and CDR2 is FYNNEI in the germline V gene. Trimming stripped 3 bases from V and 5 bases from J, with 4 bases between. This CDR3 is 11 amino acids long. Here the CDR3 DNA reads TGTGCCAGCAGTGAGACTGAGACCCAGTACTTC. Residues: CASSETETQYF.

This chain connects TRBV7-3 to TRBJ2-3; D may match TRBD1 or TRBD2 (6 bases each). Trimming cost V 11 bases and J 7 bases, with 19 bases left between them. CDR3 size: 13 residues. CDR1 and CDR2 from the germline V gene are SGHTA and FQGTGA. CDR3 DNA: TGTGCCCGGGGGCCCACCCTCGGGTATACGCAGTATTTT. This gives the protein CARGPTLGYTQYF. Complete variable domain (other parts from reference TRBV7-3 and TRBJ2-3): GAGVSQTPSNKVTEKGKYVELRCDPISGHTALYWYRQSLGQGPEFLIYFQGTGAADDSGLPNDRFFAVRPEGSVSTLKIQRTERGDSAVYLCARGPTLGYTQYFGPGTRLTVL.

V usage is TRBV28 and J usage is TRBJ2-2; tentative D call: TRBD2 (6 bases). V lost 5 bases, J lost 6 bases, and 19 bases lay in between. The CDR3 has 16 amino acids. CDR1 and CDR2 from the germline V gene are MDHEN and SYDVKM. CDR3 DNA sequence: TGTGCCAGCAGTAAAGTGGGACTGAAGGCCCCCGGGGAGCTGTTTTTT. It specifies CASSKVGLKAPGELFF.

This rearrangement joins TRBV19 to TRBJ1-1; D remains ambiguous. CDR1 LNHDA and CDR2 SQIVND come from the germline V gene (reference sequence). Trimming removed 1 base from V and 5 bases from J, with 14 bases in between. The CDR3 has 15 amino acids. The CDR3 spells CASSIGVQIKTEAFF. The CDR3 DNA reads TGTGCCAGTAGTATAGGGGTACAAATAAAGACTGAAGCTTTCTTT. The entire variable domain, with the rest obtained from reference TRBV19 and TRBJ1-1, is as follows: DGGITQSPKYLFRKEGQNVTLSCEQNLNHDAMYWYRQDPGQGLRLIYYSQIVNDFQKGDIAEGYSVSREKKESFPLTVTSAQKNPTAFYLCASSIGVQIKTEAFFGQGTRLTVV.

The rearrangement links TRBV2 to TRBJ2-3; 7 positions match TRBD1. The V and J ends lost 9 bases and 0 bases, in that order; junction bases with no gene match: 3. CDR1 and CDR2 from the germline V gene are SNHLY and FYNNEI. CDR3 length: 13 amino acids. The CDR3 nucleotides read TGTGCCAGTCGACAGGGCAGCACAGATACGCAGTATTTT. Translation gives CASRQGSTDTQYF.

This chain links TRBV18 with TRBJ2-7, with D uncertain. V lost 1 base to trimming and J lost 3 bases, with 7 bases between them. CDR1 KGHSH and CDR2 LQKENI come from the germline V gene. The CDR3 has 13 amino acids. This CDR3 reads CASSPQPFYEQYF. In DNA, the CDR3 is TGTGCCAGCTCACCACAGCCTTTCTACGAGCAGTACTTC. Full variable domain (remainder filled in from reference TRBV18 and TRBJ2-7): NAGVMQNPRHLVRRRGQEARLRCSPMKGHSHVYWYRQLPEEGLKFMVYLQKENIIDESGMPKERFSAEFPKEGPSILRIQQVVRGDSAAYFCASSPQPFYEQYFGPGTRLTVT.

In this sample, this clone turned up once. This sequence joins TRBV4-3 and TRBJ1-4; 7 bases are shared with TRBD1. Germline lookup yields CDR1 LGHNA and CDR2 YSLEER. The CDR3 is 15 residues long. Trimming at V came to 0 bases and at J to 8 bases, leaving 6 bases not matched to a gene. The CDR3, as DNA: TGCGCCAGCAGCCAAGATCACCAGGGGGGAGAAAAACTGTTTTTT. Protein sequence: CASSQDHQGGEKLFF.

The J gene is TRBJ1-5, the V gene TRBV7-3; no clear D gene. The CDR3 sequence is 13 residues long. The germline V gene has CDR1 SGHTA and CDR2 FQGTGA. Trimming left V 0 bases short and J 5 bases short, with 5 bases between. Here the CDR3 reads CASSLTGDQPQHF. Here the CDR3 DNA reads TGTGCCAGCAGCTTAACTGGGGATCAGCCCCAGCATTTT.

V is TRBV10-2 and J is TRBJ1-5, with D possibly matching TRBD1 (6 bases). Germline-derived CDR1 and CDR2 are WSHSY and SAAADI. The length of the CDR3 is 14 residues. V lost 5 bases to trimming and J lost 6 bases, with 14 bases between them. CDR3 coding DNA: TGCGCCAGCAGTCTACAGGGTGGCGCTCAGCCCCAGCATTTT. Translation gives CASSLQGGAQPQHF.

The chain links TRBV6-1 to TRBJ2-7; possibly TRBD2 for D (6 bases). CDR3 size: 16 residues. V lost 2 bases and J 6 bases, leaving 20 bases between the germline ends. Germline assignment: CDR1 MNHNS and CDR2 SASEGT. CDR3 DNA sequence: TGTGCCAGCAGTGAACCACGGCGGGGCGCCAACGGCGAGCAGTACTTC. Translation: CASSEPRRGANGEQYF.